One and the same sample provided the 13 T cell receptor beta chains below, sequenced in a study of beta chain features in type 1 diabetes. Study-wide results and limits: TCRB CDR3 length was moderately but significantly reduced in all four CD4+ subsets of Type 1 diabetes patients.

These receptors are not linked to any known antigen. All of the isolated RNA was reverse transcribed, so expressed TCRB transcripts were sequenced. Here immunoSEQ multiplex PCR was the method, and the copy in TCRdb shows in-frame clones only, minus some. The sample lists over 650,000 clones; about 14% were seen once. Material: naive CD4+ T cells from blood. The receptors were gathered from a man aged 18 to 29 with type 1 diabetes.

This clone was counted once. This chain connects TRBV15 to TRBJ2-5, with 10 bases aligning to TRBD2. Germline V CDR1 and CDR2: LNHNV, YYDKDF (reference sequence). The junction had 4 bases not matched to a gene; V was cut back by 1 base and J by 8 bases. CDR3 length equals 14 residues. CDR3 DNA: TGTGCCACCAGCAGAGTTGCTAGCGGGAGAACCCAGTACTTC. Its protein is CATSRVASGRTQYF.

V and J are TRBV30 and TRBJ2-5; D unclear. CDR3 length: 12 amino acids. CDR1 is GTSNPN and CDR2 is SVGIG in the germline V gene (reference sequence). V shed 7 bases and J shed 2 bases, with 11 bases lying between them. This CDR3 reads CAYLVGQETQYF. Written as DNA, the CDR3 is TGTGCCTACTTAGTAGGGCAAGAGACCCAGTACTTC. The full variable domain, with the rest looked up from reference TRBV30 and TRBJ2-5, is SQTIHQWPATLVQPVGSPLSLECTVEGTSNPNLYWYRQAAGRGLQLLFYSVGIGQISSEVPQNLSASRPQDRQFILSSKKLLLSDSGFYLCAYLVGQETQYFGPGTRLLVL.

The rearrangement uses TRBV14 and TRBJ2-1; tentative D call: TRBD2 (6 bases). V lost 1 base and J 7 bases, leaving 8 bases between the germline ends. The germline CDR1 and CDR2 sequences are SGHDN and FVKESK. The CDR3 spans 13 residues. This chain's CDR3 is CASSQGAGNEQFF. The CDR3 DNA is TGTGCCAGCAGCCAAGGGGCGGGGAATGAGCAGTTCTTC.

This clone appeared a few times. The chain employs TRBV2 and TRBJ2-7; the D is unclear. The germline CDR1 and CDR2 sequences are SNHLY and FYNNEI. The CDR3 loop spans 11 amino acids. V lost 4 bases and J lost 2, with 3 bases in between. CDR3 residues: CASSGPYEQYF. The CDR3 bases are TGTGCCAGCAGTGGACCCTACGAGCAGTACTTC.

The V and J genes are TRBV5-1 and TRBJ1-1; no reliable D call. The CDR3 contains 14 residues. The V gene lost 0 bases and the J gene lost 1 base, with 7 bases spanning the gap. CDR1 is SGHRS, CDR2 YFSETQ, per germline. CDR3 coding DNA: TGCGCCAGCAGCTTGGCGCAATCGAACACTGAAGCTTTCTTT. Amino acids: CASSLAQSNTEAFF.

This clone turned up a few times. Within the sample, other DNA sequences also encode this same CDR3. CDR3 sequence reads: CASSLEGDYGYTF. CDR3 DNA: TGTGCCAGCAGCTTAGAGGGGGACTATGGCTACACCTTC. This chain uses TRBV7-2 with TRBJ1-2; a possible D gene is TRBD1 (6 bases). Germline V gene sequence: CDR1 SGHTA, CDR2 FQGNSA. The CDR3 sequence is 13 residues long. V gave up 1 base and J gave up 3 bases, with 6 bases separating them. Supplemented by reference TRBV7-2 and TRBJ1-2, the full variable domain reads GAGVSQSPSNKVTEKGKDVELRCDPISGHTALYWYRQSLGQGLEFLIYFQGNSAPDKSGLPSDRFSAERTGGSVSTLTIQRTQQEDSAVYLCASSLEGDYGYTFGSGTRLTVV.

This chain joins TRBV4-1 and TRBJ2-6, with 11 bases aligning to TRBD2. Germline loops: CDR1 MGHRA, CDR2 YSYEKL. The CDR3 is 19 amino acids. After removal of 1 base from V and 4 bases from J, the junction contained 9 bases not matched to a gene. The CDR3 DNA sequence: TGCGCCAGCAGCCAAGGAGTAGCGGGAGGGCCGTGGGGGGCCAACGTCCTGACTTTC. The encoded protein is CASSQGVAGGPWGANVLTF.

This chain joins TRBV28 and TRBJ2-2, with D unclear. In germline, CDR1 is MDHEN, CDR2 SYDVKM. The V end lost 4 bases, the J end lost 3 bases, and 3 bases lay between the germline ends. The CDR3 runs 12 residues. CDR3 in amino acids: CASSSYTGELFF. CDR3 in DNA: TGTGCCAGCAGTTCATACACCGGGGAGCTGTTTTTT.

The genes are TRBV30 and TRBJ2-3, with 11 positions matching TRBD2. CDR3 length: 13 residues. Germline CDR1 is GTSNPN and CDR2 is SVGIG (reference sequence). V lost 7 bases, J lost 4 bases, and 4 bases stayed unmatched. CDR3 bases: TGTGCCTTAGCGGGAGGGCCCCCAGATACGCAGTATTTT. Its protein is CALAGGPPDTQYF.

V is TRBV30 and J is TRBJ2-3; possibly TRBD2 for D (6 bases). CDR1 and CDR2 (germline): GTSNPN, SVGIG (reference sequence). V gave up 7 bases and J gave up 5 bases, with 19 bases separating them. The CDR3 has 14 amino acids. The CDR3 DNA is TGTGCCTTTTTGACCGGGGGAATCGGAGATACGCAGTATTTT. Residues: CAFLTGGIGDTQYF.

The CDR3 DNA is TGTGCCAGCAGTTACGCCTATAGCAATCAGCCCCAGCATTTT. Its translation is CASSYAYSNQPQHF. The V and J genes are TRBV6-5 and TRBJ1-5; D not resolved. V was shortened by 2 bases and J by 0 bases, with 5 bases between the two germline ends. The CDR3 length is 14 residues. Germline CDR1 is MNHEY and CDR2 is SVGAGI.

This clone came up a few times. V usage is TRBV6-5 and J usage is TRBJ1-2; a weak D match, TRBD1 (5 bases). V lost 1 base to trimming and J lost 4 bases, with 13 bases between them. Germline V gives CDR1 MNHEY, CDR2 SVGAGI. CDR3 length equals 15 residues. CDR3 nucleotide sequence: TGTGCCAGCAGTTACTACAGGACCTCACCCTATGGCTACACCTTC. This translates into CASSYYRTSPYGYTF.

In this sample, this clone turned up a few times. The rearrangement links TRBV2 to TRBJ2-1; TRBD1 matches 10 bases. The junction had 13 bases not matched to a gene; V was cut back by 6 bases and J by 8 bases. This CDR3 spans 16 amino acids. The V gene's germline CDR1 is SNHLY and CDR2 FYNNEI. DNA for the CDR3: TGTGCCAGCAGACTCAGACAGGGGGCGTTAAGCCATGAGCAGTTCTTC. This encodes CASRLRQGALSHEQFF.